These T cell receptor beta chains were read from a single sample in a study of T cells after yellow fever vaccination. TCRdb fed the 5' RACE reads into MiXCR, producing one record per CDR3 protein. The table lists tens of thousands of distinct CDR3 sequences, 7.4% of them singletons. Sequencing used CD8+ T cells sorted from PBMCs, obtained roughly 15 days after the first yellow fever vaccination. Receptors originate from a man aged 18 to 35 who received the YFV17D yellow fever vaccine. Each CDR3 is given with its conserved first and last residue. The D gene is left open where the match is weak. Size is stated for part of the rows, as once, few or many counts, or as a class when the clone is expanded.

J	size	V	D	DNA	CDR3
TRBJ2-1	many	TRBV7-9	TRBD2	TGTGCCAGCAGCCCGGGAGGAGGGCTCTACAATGAGCAGTTCTTC	CASSPGGGLYNEQFF
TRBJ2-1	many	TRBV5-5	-	TGTGCCAGCAGCTTGGAGGCTCCTACCTACAATGAGCAGTTCTTC	CASSLEAPTYNEQFF
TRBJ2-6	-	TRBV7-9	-	TGTGCCAGCAGCCCCCCGCGGGCCAGCTCTGGGGCCAACGTCCTGACTTTC	CASSPPRASSGANVLTF
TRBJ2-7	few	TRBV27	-	TGTGCCAGCAGTCCCACCCGCATACCAGAATACGAGCAGTACTTC	CASSPTRIPEYEQYF
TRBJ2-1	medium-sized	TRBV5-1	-	TGCGCCAGCAGATCAGGGCCGTACAATGAGCAGTTCTTC	CASRSGPYNEQFF
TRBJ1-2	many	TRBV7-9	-	TGTGCCAGCAGCTTTTTATCCGTTCCCGGCGGCTACACCTTC	CASSFLSVPGGYTF
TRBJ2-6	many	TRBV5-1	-	TGCGCCAGCAGCCCCCATCCCCGGGATCGAGGGATACTCTCTGGGGCCAACGTCCTGACTTTC	CASSPHPRDRGILSGANVLTF
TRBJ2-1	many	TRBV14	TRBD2	TGTGCCAGCAGCGTAGGCGGGGGGGCCTACATTTCCTACAATGAGCAGTTCTTC	CASSVGGGAYISYNEQFF
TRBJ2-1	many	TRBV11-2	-	TGTGCCAGCAGCTCACAGCCTAGGGCGAACAATGAGCAGTTCTTC	CASSSQPRANNEQFF
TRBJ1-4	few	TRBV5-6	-	TGTGCCAGCAGCTTGACGGGGGAGGGTGAAAAACTGTTTTTT	CASSLTGEGEKLFF
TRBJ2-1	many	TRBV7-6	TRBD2	TGTGCCAGCAGCGCCTCACTAGCGGGGGCTCCGGGGGGTGAGCAGTTCTTC	CASSASLAGAPGGEQFF
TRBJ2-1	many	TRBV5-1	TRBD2	TGCGCCAGCAGCTTGAAAATCGCCGGGGGGGCTGTCTACAATGAGCAGTTCTTC	CASSLKIAGGAVYNEQFF
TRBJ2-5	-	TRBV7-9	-	TGTGCCAGCAGCTTAGTGGGTCAAGAGACCCAGTACTTC	CASSLVGQETQYF
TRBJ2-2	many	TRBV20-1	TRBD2	TGCAGTGCTACCGAACTAGCGGGGCCGAACACCGGGGAGCTGTTTTTT	CSATELAGPNTGELFF
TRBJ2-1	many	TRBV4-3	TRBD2	TGCGCCAGCAGCCCCACTAGCGATTTCTACAATGAGCAGTTCTTC	CASSPTSDFYNEQFF
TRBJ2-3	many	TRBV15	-	TGTGCCACCAGCAGAGATGGAGGCACAGATACGCAGTATTTT	CATSRDGGTDTQYF
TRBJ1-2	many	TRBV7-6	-	TGTGCCAGCAGCTTAGTCCCGGATGGGGGGCCCTATGGCTACACCTTC	CASSLVPDGGPYGYTF
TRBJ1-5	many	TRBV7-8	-	TGTGCCAGCAGCTTAGCCAGGGGTCCCAATCAGCCCCAGCATTTT	CASSLARGPNQPQHF
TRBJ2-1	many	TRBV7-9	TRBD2	TGTGCCAGCAGCTCTCTAGCGGGGGGTCACAATGAGCAGTTCTTC	CASSSLAGGHNEQFF
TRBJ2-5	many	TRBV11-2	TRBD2	TGTGCCAGCAGCCAGCTAGCGGGGGCCTCACAAGAGACCCAGTACTTC	CASSQLAGASQETQYF
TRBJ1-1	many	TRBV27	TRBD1	TGTGCCAGCAGTTTATTTACAGGGGTGGAAACTGAAGCTTTCTTT	CASSLFTGVETEAFF
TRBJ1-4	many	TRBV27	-	TGTGCCAGCAGTTCCCATATACAGGGAGGTGGTGAAAAACTGTTTTTT	CASSSHIQGGGEKLFF
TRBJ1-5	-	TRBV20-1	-	TGCAGTGCTAGAGATCCGGACTATAGCAATCAGCCCCAGCATTTT	CSARDPDYSNQPQHF
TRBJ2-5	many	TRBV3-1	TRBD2	TGTGCCAGCAGCCAAGATTTGGGACTAGGAGAGACCCAGTACTTC	CASSQDLGLGETQYF
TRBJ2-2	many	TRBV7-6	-	TGTGCCAGCCGGGGGTTCACCGGGGAGCTGTTTTTT	CASRGFTGELFF
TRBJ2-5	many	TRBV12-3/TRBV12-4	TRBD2	TGTGCCAGCAGAGTAAGAGCGGGGCCCTCCCAAGAGACCCAGTACTTC	CASRVRAGPSQETQYF
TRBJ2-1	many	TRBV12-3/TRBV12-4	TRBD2	TGTGCCAGCAGTTCCCTTAATGGGACTAGCGGGGGGTACAATGAGCAGTTCTTC	CASSSLNGTSGGYNEQFF
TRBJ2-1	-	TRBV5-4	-	TGTGCCAGCAGCTTGGTCCGGACCTACAATGAGCAGTTCTTC	CASSLVRTYNEQFF
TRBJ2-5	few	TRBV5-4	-	TGTGCCAGCAGCTTGGAGGAGAAGGAGACCCAGTACTTC	CASSLEEKETQYF
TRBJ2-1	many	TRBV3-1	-	TGTGCCAGCAGCCAACCCCGCGGGCCGGGGCACAATGAGCAGTTCTTC	CASSQPRGPGHNEQFF
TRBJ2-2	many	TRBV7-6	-	TGTGCCAGCAGCTTAGAGCAGAACACCGGGGAGCTGTTTTTT	CASSLEQNTGELFF
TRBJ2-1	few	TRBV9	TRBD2	TGTGCCAGCAGCGTTAGCGGGGGACACTACAATGAGCAGTTCTTC	CASSVSGGHYNEQFF
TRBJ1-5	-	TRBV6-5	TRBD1	TGTGCCAGCCTGGGGCCGGACAGGGAAGGTTGGAACCAGCCCCAGCATTTT	CASLGPDREGWNQPQHF
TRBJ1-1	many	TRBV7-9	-	TGTGCCAGCAGCTTGGGACGGGGGGAAGCTTTCTTT	CASSLGRGEAFF
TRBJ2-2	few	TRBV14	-	TGTGCCAGCAGCCAGTTGCCGGACCCCGAGGCCGGGGAGCTGTTTTTT	CASSQLPDPEAGELFF
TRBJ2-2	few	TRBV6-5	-	TGTGCCAGCAGTTACTCTGACCGGGGCACCGGGGAGCTGTTTTTT	CASSYSDRGTGELFF
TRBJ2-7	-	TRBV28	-	TGTGCCAGCAGTCTTGGGGCGGCAGGGATCGACGAGCAGTACTTC	CASSLGAAGIDEQYF
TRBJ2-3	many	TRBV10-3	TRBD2	TGTGCCATCAGTGAACCGGGACTAGCGGGGGGGCGAACAGATACGCAGTATTTT	CAISEPGLAGGRTDTQYF
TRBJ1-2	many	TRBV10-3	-	TGTGCCATCACCGGGTTTGGGCCAGCTAACTATGGCTACACCTTC	CAITGFGPANYGYTF
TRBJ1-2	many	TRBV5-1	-	TGCGCCAGCAGCTTGGTGGCAGAGGATGGCTACACCTTC	CASSLVAEDGYTF
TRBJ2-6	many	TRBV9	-	TGTGCCAGCAGCGTAGGTCCTGGGGCCAACGTCCTGACTTTC	CASSVGPGANVLTF
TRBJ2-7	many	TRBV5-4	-	TGTGCCAGCAGCTCCGAGGGTATCCCCTACGAGCAGTACTTC	CASSSEGIPYEQYF
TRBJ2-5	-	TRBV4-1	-	TGCGCCAGCAGCCAAAGATCCCTCGCCGGGACCCAGTACTTC	CASSQRSLAGTQYF
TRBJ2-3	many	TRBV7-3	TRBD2	TGTGCCAGCAGCCGGGGACTAGCGGGACCAGATACGCAGTATTTT	CASSRGLAGPDTQYF
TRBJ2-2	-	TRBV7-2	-	TGTGCCACCTCTAGAGTTAGCCTCACCGGGGAGCTGTTTTTT	CATSRVSLTGELFF
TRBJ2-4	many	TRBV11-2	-	TGTGCCAGCAGCTTCTTAGGAGTAGGCAAAAACATTCAGTACTTC	CASSFLGVGKNIQYF
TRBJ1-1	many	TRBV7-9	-	TGTGCCAGCAGCTTTGAAGGTTGGGGGCGGACTGAAGCTTTCTTT	CASSFEGWGRTEAFF
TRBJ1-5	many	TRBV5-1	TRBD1	TGCGCCAGCAGCTTGAAAGGGACAGAAGCTTATAGCAATCAGCCCCAGCATTTT	CASSLKGTEAYSNQPQHF
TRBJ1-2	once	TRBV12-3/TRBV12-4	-	TGTGCCAGCAGACATATGGGCTGGGGCCGTTTTGGCTACACCTTC	CASRHMGWGRFGYTF
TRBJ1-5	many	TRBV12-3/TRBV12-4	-	TGTGCCAGCAGTACTAGTGGTGGCAATCAGCCCCAGCATTTT	CASSTSGGNQPQHF
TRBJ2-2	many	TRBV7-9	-	TGTGCCAGCAGACGTGAGGGGACCTTAAACACCGGGGAGCTGTTTTTT	CASRREGTLNTGELFF
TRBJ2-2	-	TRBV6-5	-	TGTGCCAGCAGTTACGGGTTCTCGGGCCCCGGGGAGCTGTTTTTT	CASSYGFSGPGELFF
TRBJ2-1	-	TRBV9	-	TGTGCCCGCAGCCCGAAGTCAGGGGCTCTGGACAATGAGCAGTTCTTC	CARSPKSGALDNEQFF
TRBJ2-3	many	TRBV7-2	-	TGTGCCAGCAGCTTACCCTTCGGCGGGGGCACAGATACGCAGTATTTT	CASSLPFGGGTDTQYF
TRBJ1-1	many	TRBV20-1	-	TGCAGTGCTAGAGATATGGGCCCCTTAGTCCTGAACACTGAAGCTTTCTTT	CSARDMGPLVLNTEAFF
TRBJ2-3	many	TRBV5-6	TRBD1	TGTGCCAGCAGCCTGGGACAGGGGCCGATCACAGATACGCAGTATTTT	CASSLGQGPITDTQYF
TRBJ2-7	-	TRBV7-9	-	TGTGCCAGCAGCACGAAAGGACCAACCTACGAGCAGTACTTC	CASSTKGPTYEQYF
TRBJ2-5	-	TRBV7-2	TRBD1	TGTGCCAGCAGTTATAATCCGACAGGGTCCCAAGAGACCCAGTACTTC	CASSYNPTGSQETQYF
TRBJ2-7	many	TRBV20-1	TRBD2	TGCAGTGCTGGGAGACTAGCGGGGGGCGACCTGTCCCCCTACGAGCAGTACTTC	CSAGRLAGGDLSPYEQYF